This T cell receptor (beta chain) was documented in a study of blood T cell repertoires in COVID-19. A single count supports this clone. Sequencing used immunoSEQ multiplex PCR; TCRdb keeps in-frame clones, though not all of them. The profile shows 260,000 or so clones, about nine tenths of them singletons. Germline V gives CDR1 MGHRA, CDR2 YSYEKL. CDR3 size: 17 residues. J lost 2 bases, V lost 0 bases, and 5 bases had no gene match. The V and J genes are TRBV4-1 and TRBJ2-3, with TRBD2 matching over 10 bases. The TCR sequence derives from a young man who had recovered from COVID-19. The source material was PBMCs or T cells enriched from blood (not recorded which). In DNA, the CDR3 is TGCGCCAGCAGCCAAGATTGGACTAGCGGTTTCACAGATACGCAGTATTTT. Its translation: CASSQDWTSGFTDTQYF.